This T cell receptor (beta chain) was captured by sequencing in a study of cytomegalovirus exposure and HLA in healthy donors. The germline CDR1 and CDR2 sequences are SGHNT and YYREEE (reference sequence). Trimming took off 0 bases at V and 0 bases at J, with 15 bases between the two ends. The CDR3 runs 17 residues. General study findings and limits: In an earlier analysis, most TCR beta V segments were productive about 87% or about 30% of the time. According to a later analysis, donors in an Asian-associated ancestry cluster reportedly had fewer N-insertions than the approximately 720-donor mean. A later analysis found that most CMV-associated TCR beta chains appeared HLA-restricted. Whilst most TCR sequences proved rare, a subset of public TCRs occurred across many donors.

Turning to this clone: The antigen is unknown.

This PCR relied on a set of 60 Vbeta primers and 13 Jbeta primers. The method was immunoSEQ multiplex PCR; TCRdb's version includes in-frame clones alone and lacks a portion of them. The sample has 65,000 to 70,000 clones, around 70% seen once. The genes are TRBV5-4 and TRBJ1-1, with D possibly matching TRBD1 (5 bases). Sequenced material: PBMCs. This receptor was taken from a woman between 25 and 40 years old in good health and CMV-seronegative. As DNA, the CDR3 is TGTGCCAGCAGCTTGGACAGGAGTCACTTATTGAACACTGAAGCTTTCTTT. As protein: CASSLDRSHLLNTEAFF.